Below are 17 T cell receptor beta chains sequenced from a single sample in a study of T cells in tuberculosis. Repertoires were generated with immunoSEQ multiplex PCR, while TCRdb's copy carries only in-frame clones and drops some. The table lists more than 30,000 clones, approximately 93% of them singletons. Sequencing used PBMCs. The receptors shown here come from a donor between 10 and 35 years old with latent tuberculosis or without tuberculosis infection.

This chain joins TRBV10-3 and TRBJ2-3; 7 bases align to TRBD2. This CDR3 is 14 amino acids long. V trimming: 6 bases; J trimming: 0 bases; junction bases outside the gene matches: 3. Germline V lookup: CDR1 ENHRY, CDR2 SYGVKD. CDR3 DNA: TGTGCCATCAGGGTGGGAGGGAGCACAGATACGCAGTATTTT. This codes for CAIRVGGSTDTQYF.

The V and J genes are TRBV4-1 and TRBJ2-3; the D gene is possibly TRBD2 (5 bases). This CDR3 is 15 amino acids long. The V end was cut by 1 base, the J end by 2 bases, with 10 bases between. Germline values: CDR1 MGHRA, CDR2 YSYEKL. CDR3 in amino acids: CASSQVGGATDTQYF. DNA of the CDR3: TGCGCCAGCAGCCAAGTAGGAGGAGCCACAGATACGCAGTATTTT.

The chain is built from TRBV4-3 and TRBJ2-2; D might be TRBD2 (5 bases). V lost 0 bases and J lost 6, with 17 bases in between. The V gene's germline CDR1 is LGHNA and CDR2 YSLEER. The CDR3 is made up of 17 amino acids. For the CDR3, the DNA is TGCGCCAGCAGCCAAGATAGGGAGAGGCAGGTGCCCGGGGAGCTGTTTTTT. Protein product: CASSQDRERQVPGELFF.

V is TRBV14 and J is TRBJ2-7, with TRBD2 matching 12 bases. CDR3 length: 18 amino acids. The V and J ends lost 2 bases and 2 bases, in that order; junction bases with no gene match: 10. CDR1 and CDR2 from the germline V gene are SGHDN and FVKESK. Written as DNA, the CDR3 is TGTGCCAGCAGCCAACCCCCTCCTAGCGGGAGGGGGACCTACGAGCAGTACTTC. Protein product: CASSQPPPSGRGTYEQYF.

The CDR3 DNA reads as TGCGCCAGCAGTCCGACAGGGTTTTCCATGAACACTGAAGCTTTCTTT. Its translation is CASSPTGFSMNTEAFF. V usage is TRBV23-1 and J usage is TRBJ1-1; 7 bases agree with TRBD1. TRBV23-1 is labeled an ORF, and its function is uncertain. The CDR3 covers 16 residues. Germline trimming cut 4 bases from V and 0 bases from J; bases unmatched to any gene: 8.

Regarding this clone: Other DNA sequences within the sample encode an identical CDR3. The V and J genes are TRBV7-9 and TRBJ2-7; D gene ambiguous. Trimming took off 1 base at V and 0 bases at J, with 7 bases between the two ends. Germline V lookup: CDR1 SEHNR, CDR2 FQNEAQ (reference sequence). The CDR3 extends over 14 amino acids. This CDR3 reads CASSLGASSYEQYF. The DNA for the CDR3 is TGTGCCAGCAGCTTAGGCGCGAGCTCCTACGAGCAGTACTTC. The full variable domain, its missing parts supplied by reference TRBV7-9 and TRBJ2-7, is DTGVSQNPRHKITKRGQNVTFRCDPISEHNRLYWYRQTLGQGPEFLTYFQNEAQLEKSRLLSDRFSAERPKGSFSTLEIQRTEQGDSAMYLCASSLGASSYEQYFGPGTRLTVT.

This clone was seen a few times. The gene calls are TRBV4-2 and TRBJ1-3; D ambiguous. V was trimmed by 0 bases and J by 2 bases, leaving 8 bases between them. From germline, CDR1 is LGHNA and CDR2 YNFKEQ. The CDR3 loop spans 15 amino acids. The CDR3: CASSQDRQAGNTIYF. The CDR3 DNA reads as TGTGCCAGCAGCCAAGATAGACAAGCTGGAAACACCATATATTTT.

V and J are TRBV5-6 and TRBJ2-2; no clear D. CDR1 is SGHDT, CDR2 YYEEEE, per germline. This CDR3 region has 11 residues. V lost 4 bases and J lost 4, with 2 bases in between. The CDR3 reads CASSRTGELFF. The DNA of the CDR3 is TGTGCCAGCAGCCGCACCGGGGAGCTGTTTTTT.

The V gene is TRBV6-1, the J gene TRBJ2-1; 7 bases agree with TRBD1. The CDR3 has 13 amino acids. Germline CDR1 MNHNS, CDR2 SASEGT. Germline trimming cut 5 bases from V and 8 bases from J; bases unmatched to any gene: 6. CDR3 amino acids: CASSRQGLYEQFF. As DNA, the CDR3 is TGTGCCAGCAGTAGACAGGGTTTGTATGAGCAGTTCTTC.

This chain links TRBV19 with TRBJ2-5; D gene uncertain. Per the germline V gene, CDR1 is LNHDA and CDR2 is SQIVND (reference sequence). The CDR3 is made up of 11 amino acids. The V gene lost 2 bases and the J gene lost 5 bases, with 3 bases spanning the gap. CDR3 in amino acids: CASSIQETQYF. CDR3 DNA sequence: TGTGCCAGTAGTATACAGGAGACCCAGTACTTC.

The rearrangement links TRBV4-1 to TRBJ1-1, with D tentatively TRBD1 (6 bases). The germline CDR1 and CDR2 sequences are MGHRA and YSYEKL. V lost 1 base and J lost 3, with 15 bases in between. The CDR3 consists of 16 residues. CDR3 in amino acids: CASSQVIGGLDTEAFF. CDR3 sequence (DNA): TGCGCCAGCAGCCAAGTCATAGGGGGATTGGACACTGAAGCTTTCTTT.

The chain has TRBV7-8 and TRBJ2-7, with 9 nucleotides matching TRBD2. V trimming: 4 bases; J trimming: 0 bases; junction bases outside the gene matches: 7. Germline CDR1 reads SGHVS; CDR2 reads FQNEAQ. The CDR3 consists of 16 residues. CDR3 coding DNA: TGTGCCAGCAGCTCCGCCGGGACTAGCTACTCCTACGAGCAGTACTTC. Its translation is CASSSAGTSYSYEQYF.

The chain links TRBV11-1 to TRBJ1-1, with D maybe TRBD1 (5 bases). The CDR3 spans 13 residues. V gave up 5 bases and J gave up 4 bases, with 11 bases separating them. Germline V gives CDR1 SGHAT, CDR2 FQDESV (reference sequence). The CDR3 DNA is TGTGCCAGCAGCCTCCGACAGCGCACTGAAGCTTTCTTT. It codes for CASSLRQRTEAFF.

V usage is TRBV6-6 and J usage is TRBJ1-2; the D is unclear. Trimming cost V 5 bases and J 4 bases, with 17 bases left between them. Germline V lookup: CDR1 MNHNY, CDR2 SVGAGI (reference sequence). The CDR3 is 15 residues long. Here the CDR3 reads CASSHPERTGYGYTF. The CDR3 DNA is TGTGCCAGCAGTCACCCCGAAAGAACCGGCTATGGCTACACCTTC.

This chain connects TRBV30 to TRBJ1-2, with D maybe TRBD1 (6 bases). CDR1 and CDR2 (germline): GTSNPN, SVGIG (reference sequence). V gave up 0 bases and J gave up 4 bases, with 9 bases separating them. The CDR3 contains 13 residues. The CDR3 DNA reads as TGTGCCTGGAGTGTAGGGACACCCTATGGCTACACCTTC. Translated: CAWSVGTPYGYTF.

CDR3 amino acids: CASRVAGGGYEQYF. For the CDR3, the DNA is TGTGCCAGTAGGGTAGCGGGAGGTGGCTACGAGCAGTACTTC. The chain recombines TRBV19 with TRBJ2-7, with 10 bases aligning to TRBD2. Germline loops: CDR1 LNHDA, CDR2 SQIVND (reference sequence). The CDR3 consists of 14 residues. Losses at the gene ends were 6 bases for V and 3 bases for J; bases not matched to a gene: 5.

V and J are TRBV25-1 and TRBJ2-3, with D unresolved. CDR1 is MGHDK, CDR2 SYGVNS, per germline. There are 16 residues in the CDR3. Trimming stripped 3 bases from V and 0 bases from J, with 13 bases between. The CDR3 loop reads CASSESPSPSTDTQYF. CDR3 sequence (DNA): TGTGCCAGCAGTGAGAGTCCTTCCCCTAGCACAGATACGCAGTATTTT.